The clone carrying this T cell receptor beta chain was observed a few times. Antigen unknown. These data originate in a study of T cells in Graves' hyperthyroidism and ophthalmopathy. Study-level results: Ophthalmopathy could be told apart from stable hyperthyroidism with a 13 V-J model. Ophthalmopathy, as predicted by the model, came a median around 6 months after the prediction.

The TCR beta CDR3 regions underwent amplification using RNA transcripts as the source. Carried out on the TCR CDR3, a first-round RT-PCR used the HTBI primer set. TCRdb re-analysed the multiplex PCR reads in MiXCR, keeping a single row per CDR3 protein. The table shows 490,000 or so distinct CDR3 sequences, with approximately 22% occurring only once. A Clinical Activity Score of at least 3, a NOSPECS grade of at least 4 and a duration under 3 months were recorded in the ophthalmopathy patients. The diagnostic basis comprised clinical symptoms, serum thyroxine and TRAb, thyroid ultrasound and orbital computed tomography. The clonotype originates from a woman in her seventies with Graves' ophthalmopathy. Sequencing was carried out using blood.

Here the CDR3 reads CSAREVAGLGDTQYF. The CDR3 DNA is TGCAGTGCTAGAGAAGTAGCGGGATTAGGGGATACGCAGTATTTT. V and J are TRBV20-1 and TRBJ2-3, with 8 positions matching TRBD2. V lost 0 bases, J lost 6 bases, and 8 bases stayed unmatched. Germline CDR1 reads DFQATT; CDR2 reads SNEGSKA (reference sequence). This CDR3 region has 15 residues.